The text below deals with one T cell receptor beta chain. The sample comes from a study of memory CD4+ T cells and cytomegalovirus serostatus. The table came from immunoSEQ multiplex PCR; TCRdb's copy has only in-frame clones and leaves some out. The repertoire holds 75,000 to 90,000 clones, with less than 90% as singletons. The sort gate was single viable CD3+CD4+CD8-CD45RO+ cells for memory CD4+ T cells. CDR3 length: 14 amino acids. Germline V gene lookup returns CDR1 SNHLY and CDR2 FYNNEI. Germline trimming cut 7 bases from V and 5 bases from J; bases unmatched to any gene: 8. The V and J genes are TRBV2 and TRBJ2-5; 9 nucleotides match TRBD2. The sequenced sample was memory CD4+ T cells from blood. The sequence was collected from an adult in good health and CMV-seronegative. CDR3 region: CASNGGGALETQYF. CDR3 sequence (DNA): TGTGCCAGCAACGGCGGGGGGGCTTTGGAGACCCAGTACTTC.